This entry concerns a single T cell receptor (beta chain). Looked up from germline, CDR1 is SGHAT and CDR2 is FQDESV (reference sequence). J lost 5 bases, V lost 3 bases, and 5 bases had no gene match. This CDR3 is built from 14 residues. This sample was included in a study of blood T cell repertoires in COVID-19. As processed by the authors: Amplification from reference gene primers served as the basis for estimated nucleated cell counts. The protocol was immunoSEQ multiplex PCR, while the TCRdb copy is restricted to in-frame clones and leaves out a portion. V, J and clone size are those of that table, while D and trimming were read from the DNA. The data contain 200,000 to 250,000 clones, approximately 90% of them singletons.

The chain couples TRBV11-1 to TRBJ2-5; the match to TRBD2 covers 8 bases. The clonotype comes from a young man with COVID-19, enrolled during active disease. Sequenced sample: peripheral blood. The CDR3 coding sequence is TGTGCCAGCAGCTTGGCGGGGGGTTGGGAGACCCAGTACTTC. Protein product: CASSLAGGWETQYF.